This passage covers 18 T cell receptor beta chains from one sample sequenced in a study of tumor-infiltrating lymphocytes in localized non-small cell lung cancer. The assay was immunoSEQ multiplex PCR, and TCRdb's table has in-frame clones only and misses some. Among 25,000 to 30,000 clones listed, approximately 85% were seen once. Sequencing was carried out using lung tumor tissue. These receptors came from a human donor with non-small cell lung cancer.

V usage is TRBV6-6 and J usage is TRBJ2-7; D is perhaps TRBD1 (5 bases). CDR1 and CDR2 from the germline V gene are MNHNY and SVGAGI (reference sequence). V lost 0 bases and J lost 3, with 9 bases in between. CDR3 length equals 14 residues. CDR3 sequence (DNA): TGTGCCAGCAGTTACTCGGACATTTACTACGAGCAGTACTTC. It yields the protein CASSYSDIYYEQYF.

J is TRBJ1-1 and V is TRBV25-1, with D maybe TRBD1 (5 bases). The CDR3 is made up of 13 amino acids. V gave up 2 bases and J gave up 6 bases, with 10 bases separating them. The germline V gene encodes CDR1 MGHDK and CDR2 SYGVNS. CDR3 residues: CASSEPGDPEAFF. CDR3 in DNA: TGTGCCAGCAGTGAACCTGGGGACCCTGAAGCTTTCTTT.

This clone was seen once. The CDR3 is CASSLPSGGAKNIQYF. The CDR3 nucleotides read TGCGCCAGCAGCTTACCTAGCGGGGGGGCCAAAAACATTCAGTACTTC. The chain combines TRBV5-1 with TRBJ2-4, with 11 bases aligning to TRBD2. Germline V gives CDR1 SGHRS, CDR2 YFSETQ. The CDR3 sequence is 16 residues long. V was clipped by 2 bases and J by 1 base; unmatched bases: 2. Full variable domain (rest looked up from reference TRBV5-1 and TRBJ2-4): KAGVTQTPRYLIKTRGQQVTLSCSPISGHRSVSWYQQTPGQGLQFLFEYFSETQRNKGNFPGRFSGRQFSNSRSEMNVSTLELGDSALYLCASSLPSGGAKNIQYFGAGTRLSVL.

This sequence joins TRBV29-1 and TRBJ2-1; D might be TRBD1 or TRBD2, each matching 5 bases. The germline V and J ends were trimmed by 6 bases and 0 bases, with 12 bases remaining between them. The germline V gene encodes CDR1 SQVTM and CDR2 ANQGSEA. The CDR3 length is 14 residues. CDR3 nucleotides: TGCAGCGTACTAAAGGGGAGCTCCTACAATGAGCAGTTCTTC. Amino acid sequence: CSVLKGSSYNEQFF.

CDR3 bases: TGCGCCAGCAGCCAAACCACTAGTAATGAGCAGTTCTTC. It translates to CASSQTTSNEQFF. V and J are TRBV4-1 and TRBJ2-1; D possibly corresponds to TRBD2 (5 bases). V was cut by 2 bases and J by 7 bases, with 9 bases left in between. The CDR3 loop spans 13 amino acids. Germline values: CDR1 MGHRA, CDR2 YSYEKL.

The rearrangement uses TRBV5-4 and TRBJ2-7, with 9 bases lining up with TRBD2. Germline lookup yields CDR1 SGHNT and CDR2 YYREEE (reference sequence). The CDR3 totals 13 residues. The V segment lost 2 bases and the J segment 5 bases; nucleotides outside the gene matches: 2. CDR3 in amino acids: CASSFGGRDEQYF. As DNA, the CDR3 is TGTGCCAGCAGCTTTGGCGGGAGGGACGAGCAGTACTTC.

This clone turned up a few times. The chain joins TRBV29-1 to TRBJ1-2; D might be TRBD1 (5 bases). Germline V CDR1 and CDR2: SQVTM, ANQGSEA. The CDR3 extends over 10 amino acids. V was trimmed by 4 bases and J by 8 bases, leaving 8 bases between them. In DNA, the CDR3 is TGCAGCGTTGTCGGGGGAGGCTACACCTTC. Its protein product is CSVVGGGYTF.

The chain carries TRBV27 and TRBJ2-6; no reliable D call. Trimming removed 2 bases from V and 1 base from J, with 6 bases in between. Germline-derived CDR1 and CDR2 are MNHEY and SMNVEV (reference sequence). The CDR3 totals 15 residues. CDR3 nucleotides: TGTGCCAGCAGTTTACTGGTTTCTGGGGCCAACGTCCTGACTTTC. Translated: CASSLLVSGANVLTF.

J is TRBJ2-5 and V is TRBV15; D not certain. Germline lookup yields CDR1 LNHNV and CDR2 YYDKDF (reference sequence). Trimming cost V 0 bases and J 2 bases, with 7 bases left between them. This CDR3 has 14 amino acids. For the CDR3, the DNA is TGTGCCACCAGCAGAGATCAAGGGCAAGAGACCCAGTACTTC. Amino acids: CATSRDQGQETQYF. Complete variable domain (other parts from reference TRBV15 and TRBJ2-5): DAMVIQNPRYQVTQFGKPVTLSCSQTLNHNVMYWYQQKSSQAPKLLFHYYDKDFNNEADTPDNFQSRRPNTSFCFLDIRSPGLGDTAMYLCATSRDQGQETQYFGPGTRLLVL.

The chain combines TRBV5-4 with TRBJ2-5; D unresolved. Between the trimmed V and J ends, which lost 2 bases and 2 bases, there was a span of 7 bases. The CDR3 extends over 13 amino acids. In germline, CDR1 is SGHNT, CDR2 YYREEE (reference sequence). The CDR3 DNA reads TGTGCCAGCAGCTTTGGATTTCAAGAGACCCAGTACTTC. It encodes CASSFGFQETQYF. Complete variable domain (other parts from reference TRBV5-4 and TRBJ2-5): ETGVTQSPTHLIKTRGQQVTLRCSSQSGHNTVSWYQQALGQGPQFIFQYYREEENGRGNFPPRFSGLQFPNYSSELNVNALELDDSALYLCASSFGFQETQYFGPGTRLLVL.

The chain couples TRBV6-5 to TRBJ2-7; D ambiguous. V lost 4 bases and J lost 2, with 9 bases in between. CDR3 length: 13 residues. Per the germline V gene, CDR1 is MNHEY and CDR2 is SVGAGI. DNA for the CDR3: TGTGCCAGCAGTTCAGGCGGAACCTACGAGCAGTACTTC. Translation: CASSSGGTYEQYF.

V is TRBV5-4 and J is TRBJ2-7; either TRBD1 or TRBD2 may supply D (5 bases each). The V gene's germline CDR1 is SGHNT and CDR2 YYREEE (reference sequence). The germline V and J ends were trimmed by 4 bases and 3 bases, with 11 bases remaining between them. This CDR3 is built from 13 residues. In DNA form, the CDR3 reads TGTGCCAGCAGCGAAGGGGACCGCTACGAGCAGTACTTC. Protein: CASSEGDRYEQYF.

The chain couples TRBV7-2 to TRBJ2-2; 7 bases fit TRBD2. This CDR3 region has 18 residues. Per the germline V gene, CDR1 is SGHTA and CDR2 is FQGNSA. The J segment lost 4 bases and the V segment lost 5 bases, leaving 16 bases of the junction unmatched. As DNA, the CDR3 is TGTGCCAGCAGCCCCGACTCAGGGAGGGGATTTAGCACCGGGGAGCTGTTTTTT. Amino acids: CASSPDSGRGFSTGELFF.

This rearrangement joins TRBV10-3 to TRBJ2-7; 9 bases are shared with TRBD1. The germline V gene has CDR1 ENHRY and CDR2 SYGVKD. The V segment lost 11 bases and the J segment 4 bases; nucleotides outside the gene matches: 12. The CDR3 runs to 14 residues. DNA of the CDR3: TGTGCCTCGTCGCGGGGACAGGGAGGGTACGAGCAGTACTTC. It translates to CASSRGQGGYEQYF.

The chain employs TRBV11-2 and TRBJ2-2; TRBD1 agrees at 7 bases. The CDR3 length is 15 residues. V lost 3 bases and J lost 3; bases outside the gene matches: 4. From germline, CDR1 is SGHAT and CDR2 FQNNGV. The CDR3 DNA reads TGTGCCAGCAGCTTCGGACAGGTGGACACCGGGGAGCTGTTTTTT. Translating it yields CASSFGQVDTGELFF.

The rearrangement links TRBV4-2 to TRBJ2-1, with TRBD2 identical over 7 bases. Germline V gives CDR1 LGHNA, CDR2 YNFKEQ. V lost 3 bases to trimming and J lost 7 bases; unmatched junction nucleotides: 12. This CDR3 contains 16 residues. The CDR3 DNA reads as TGTGCCAGCAGCCACGATAAGCGGGGCCTTGGGAATGAGCAGTTCTTC. Residues: CASSHDKRGLGNEQFF.

The CDR3 DNA sequence: TGTGCCAGACGTGGGAGGGGGACTTTCGACATTCAGTACTTC. As protein: CARRGRGTFDIQYF. The J gene is TRBJ2-4, the V gene TRBV2; D is possibly TRBD2 (7 bases). Trimming left V 9 bases short and J 8 bases short, with 20 bases between. CDR1 is SNHLY and CDR2 is FYNNEI in the germline V gene. This CDR3 has 14 residues.

The chain recombines TRBV25-1 with TRBJ1-4; D gene ambiguous. The CDR3 runs 14 residues. V lost 4 bases and J lost 8, with 14 bases in between. The germline CDR1 and CDR2 sequences are MGHDK and SYGVNS. The DNA for the CDR3 is TGTGCCAGCAGTGCAGAGGGAGTTTGGGAAAAACTGTTTTTT. Amino acid sequence: CASSAEGVWEKLFF.